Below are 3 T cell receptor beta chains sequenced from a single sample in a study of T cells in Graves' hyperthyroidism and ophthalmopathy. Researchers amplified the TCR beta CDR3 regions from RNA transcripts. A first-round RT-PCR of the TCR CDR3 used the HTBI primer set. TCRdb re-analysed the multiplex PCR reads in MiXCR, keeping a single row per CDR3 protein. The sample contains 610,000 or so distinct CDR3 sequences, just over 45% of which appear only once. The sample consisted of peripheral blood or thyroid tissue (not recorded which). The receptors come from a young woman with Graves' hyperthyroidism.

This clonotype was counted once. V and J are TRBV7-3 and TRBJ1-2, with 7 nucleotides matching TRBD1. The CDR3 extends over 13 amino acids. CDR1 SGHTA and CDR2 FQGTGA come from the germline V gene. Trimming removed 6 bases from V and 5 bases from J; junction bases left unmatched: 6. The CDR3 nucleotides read TGTGCCAGCAGTGAGTGGGGACAGTATGGCTACACCTTC. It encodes CASSEWGQYGYTF.

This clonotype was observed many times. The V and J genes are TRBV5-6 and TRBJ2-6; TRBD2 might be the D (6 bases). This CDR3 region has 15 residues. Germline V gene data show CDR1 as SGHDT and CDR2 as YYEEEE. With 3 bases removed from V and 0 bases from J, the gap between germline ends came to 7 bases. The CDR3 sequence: CASSWGLSGANVLTF. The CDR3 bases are TGTGCCAGCAGCTGGGGACTCTCTGGGGCCAACGTCCTGACTTTC.

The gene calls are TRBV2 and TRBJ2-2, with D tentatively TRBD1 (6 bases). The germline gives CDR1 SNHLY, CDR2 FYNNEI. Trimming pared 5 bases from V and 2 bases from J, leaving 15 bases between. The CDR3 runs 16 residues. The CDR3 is CASSQFGTTNTGELFF. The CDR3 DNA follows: TGTGCCAGCAGTCAATTCGGGACAACAAACACCGGGGAGCTGTTTTTT.